This T cell receptor beta chain was recorded in a study of post-analysis software for immune sequencing data. The V end was cut by 7 bases, the J end by 2 bases, with 14 bases between. There are 14 residues in the CDR3. Study conclusions and caveats: Five or six TRBV segments, TRBV5-6, TRBV5-1 and TRBV20-1 among them, were found more frequent in patients than controls.

Carried by the TCR beta cDNA libraries were unique molecular identifiers. MiXCR, applied by TCRdb to the PCR reads, yields one record per CDR3 protein. This sample carries approximately 350,000 distinct CDR3 sequences, about a third of them seen once, and the ten largest clones take about an eighth. About this clonotype: The antigen remains undetermined.

Sequencing was done on a sample of blood. This receptor was obtained from a girl between 10 and 17 years old with multiple sclerosis. The chain uses TRBV12-3 or TRBV12-4 and TRBJ1-1; D not certain. Written as DNA, the CDR3 is TGTGCCAGCAACGATTTCAGGAGAAACACTGAAGCTTTCTTT. The encoded protein is CASNDFRRNTEAFF.